The 29 T cell receptor beta chains presented below share a single source sample, sequenced in a study of shared clonotypes between healthy human individuals. Using immunoSEQ multiplex PCR, the repertoire was profiled, and TCRdb retains in-frame clones only, with some absent. The profile shows hundreds of thousands of clones, roughly 70% of them singletons. The specimen sequenced was memory CD4+ T cells sorted from blood. Subset defined: CD45RA-negative fraction. These receptors came from a woman in her thirties in good health.

V usage is TRBV6-5 and J usage is TRBJ1-5; D unresolved. The CDR3 contains 13 residues. Trimming shortened V by 0 bases and J by 5 bases, and 5 bases separated the two germline ends. CDR1 is MNHEY, CDR2 SVGAGI, per germline. The CDR3 DNA is TGTGCCAGCAGTTACTCGACGGATCAGCCCCAGCATTTT. It specifies CASSYSTDQPQHF.

The count of this clone is one. This chain's CDR3 is CASSEGTGLNQPQHF. The CDR3, as DNA: TGCGCCAGCAGCGAAGGGACAGGGTTAAATCAGCCCCAGCATTTT. The chain combines TRBV5-1 with TRBJ1-5, with 9 positions matching TRBD1. The CDR3 covers 15 residues. From germline, CDR1 is SGHRS and CDR2 YFSETQ. V shed 4 bases and J 4 bases; nucleotides not matched to a gene: 6. Full variable domain (remainder filled in from reference TRBV5-1 and TRBJ1-5): KAGVTQTPRYLIKTRGQQVTLSCSPISGHRSVSWYQQTPGQGLQFLFEYFSETQRNKGNFPGRFSGRQFSNSRSEMNVSTLELGDSALYLCASSEGTGLNQPQHFGDGTRLSIL.

This clone turned up a few times. The chain is built from TRBV28 and TRBJ2-1, with unresolved D. Germline CDR1 reads MDHEN; CDR2 reads SYDVKM. The CDR3 runs 15 residues. Trimming took 1 base from V and 5 from J, leaving 12 bases between them. CDR3: CASSLSIRQDNEQFF. In DNA, the CDR3 is TGTGCCAGCAGTTTATCTATCCGGCAGGACAATGAGCAGTTCTTC.

This clone appeared a few times. The V and J genes are TRBV7-8 and TRBJ2-7; TRBD2 aligns across 15 bases. CDR3 length: 18 residues. Germline CDR1 and CDR2: SGHVS and FQNEAQ. V lost 5 bases and J lost 2; bases outside the gene matches: 10. CDR3 sequence reads: CASSLLGGLAGGPYEQYF. The DNA of the CDR3 is TGTGCCAGCAGCCTATTGGGGGGACTAGCGGGAGGCCCCTACGAGCAGTACTTC.

The chain is built from TRBV28 and TRBJ1-2; weak D call: TRBD1 (6 bases). This CDR3 is 13 amino acids long. In germline, CDR1 is MDHEN, CDR2 SYDVKM. V lost 4 bases, J lost 6 bases, and 12 bases lay in between. The CDR3 here is CASSSSGEDGYTF. CDR3 nucleotides: TGTGCCAGCAGTTCCTCAGGGGAGGATGGCTACACCTTC.

This chain connects TRBV6-1 to TRBJ1-5; D unresolved. The V and J ends lost 2 bases and 5 bases respectively, with 13 bases between them. The CDR3 is 15 residues long. Germline V lookup: CDR1 MNHNS, CDR2 SASEGT. The CDR3 nucleotides are TGTGCCAGCAGTGAATTTCAGGTCGGGGATCAGCCCCAGCATTTT. Its protein product is CASSEFQVGDQPQHF.

V gene TRBV13 combines with J gene TRBJ1-5; weak D call: TRBD1 (6 bases). The CDR3 is 17 amino acids. Trimming removed 5 bases at V and 10 bases at J, with 27 bases between. Germline V gene data show CDR1 as PRHDT and CDR2 as FYEKMQ (reference sequence). CDR3 in amino acids: CASSPTRGDGYPEPQHF. The DNA of the CDR3 is TGTGCCAGCAGCCCAACCAGGGGCGATGGTTACCCTGAACCCCAGCATTTT.

The J gene is TRBJ2-3, the V gene TRBV15; 9 bases fit TRBD2. The CDR3 contains 16 residues. The J segment lost 2 bases and the V segment lost 4 bases, leaving 7 bases of the junction unmatched. In germline, CDR1 is LNHNV, CDR2 YYDKDF (reference sequence). DNA for the CDR3: TGTGCCACCAGCAAGGGGATAGCGGGAGTCACAGATACGCAGTATTTT. Translation: CATSKGIAGVTDTQYF.

This chain uses TRBV27 with TRBJ2-7; 9 nucleotides line up with TRBD1. The germline V gene has CDR1 MNHEY and CDR2 SMNVEV (reference sequence). CDR3 length equals 15 residues. Germline trimming cut 3 bases from V and 2 bases from J; bases unmatched to any gene: 5. The CDR3 sequence is CASSFGQGNTYEQYF. CDR3 coding DNA: TGTGCCAGCAGTTTCGGACAGGGGAATACCTACGAGCAGTACTTC.

This chain links TRBV5-1 with TRBJ2-7; possible D gene TRBD2, 7 bases. The CDR3 runs 14 residues. CDR1 SGHRS and CDR2 YFSETQ come from the germline V gene. V lost 4 bases and J lost 3, with 14 bases in between. CDR3: CASSIRGGGYEQYF. The CDR3, as DNA: TGCGCCAGCAGCATACGGGGAGGGGGCTACGAGCAGTACTTC.

This chain connects TRBV9 to TRBJ2-1; D is unresolved. CDR1 and CDR2 (germline): SGDLS, YYNGEE. Between the trimmed V and J ends, which lost 0 bases and 0 bases, there was a span of 13 bases. The CDR3 runs to 17 residues. This chain's CDR3 is CASSVATLASSYNEQFF. CDR3 in DNA: TGTGCCAGCAGCGTAGCGACGTTAGCTAGCTCCTACAATGAGCAGTTCTTC. The variable domain in full, completed from reference TRBV9 and TRBJ2-1, reads DSGVTQTPKHLITATGQRVTLRCSPRSGDLSVYWYQQSLDQGLQFLIQYYNGEERAKGNILERFSAQQFPDLHSELNLSSLELGDSALYFCASSVATLASSYNEQFFGPGTRLTVL.

Of note for this clone: The sample carries other DNA sequences with the same CDR3. CDR3: CAWSVQGGGEKLFF. Here the CDR3 DNA reads TGTGCCTGGAGTGTACAGGGGGGAGGTGAAAAACTGTTTTTT. The chain couples TRBV30 to TRBJ1-4; 8 bases fit TRBD1. The CDR3 contains 14 residues. The junction had 4 bases not matched to a gene; V was cut back by 0 bases and J by 7 bases. Germline CDR1 reads GTSNPN; CDR2 reads SVGIG (reference sequence). Full variable domain (missing parts from reference TRBV30 and TRBJ1-4): SQTIHQWPATLVQPVGSPLSLECTVEGTSNPNLYWYRQAAGRGLQLLFYSVGIGQISSEVPQNLSASRPQDRQFILSSKKLLLSDSGFYLCAWSVQGGGEKLFFGSGTQLSVL.

The chain has TRBV11-2 and TRBJ2-4; 8 nucleotides line up with TRBD2. From germline, CDR1 is SGHAT and CDR2 FQNNGV. This CDR3 comprises 13 residues. V dropped 3 bases and J dropped 15; count of bases not matched to a gene: 10. The CDR3 loop reads CASSFPGLGPGYF. In DNA form, the CDR3 reads TGTGCCAGCAGCTTTCCGGGACTAGGCCCCGGGTACTTC.

The genes are TRBV10-2 and TRBJ1-1; D is unclear. CDR1 is WSHSY and CDR2 is SAAADI in the germline V gene. The CDR3 length is 15 residues. V was trimmed by 6 bases and J by 4 bases, leaving 18 bases between them. The CDR3: CASRDWQVPTTEAFF. CDR3 in DNA: TGCGCCAGCAGGGATTGGCAAGTCCCTACCACTGAAGCTTTCTTT.

The chain links TRBV5-1 to TRBJ2-3, with TRBD2 identical over 7 bases. V lost 7 bases and J lost 2; bases outside the gene matches: 13. The CDR3 is 16 amino acids. Looked up from germline, CDR1 is SGHRS and CDR2 is YFSETQ. This CDR3 is CASALGASGPTDTQYF. The CDR3 coding sequence is TGCGCCAGCGCCCTCGGGGCTAGCGGACCCACAGATACGCAGTATTTT.

This chain joins TRBV9 and TRBJ2-3; D may be TRBD2 (5 bases). Germline-derived CDR1 and CDR2 are SGDLS and YYNGEE. The V gene lost 4 bases and the J gene lost 6 bases, with 15 bases spanning the gap. The CDR3 length is 14 residues. DNA of the CDR3: TGTGCCAGCAGCCGAATGGGCGGCGGGGATACGCAGTATTTT. Translating gives CASSRMGGGDTQYF.

CDR3 bases: TGTGCCAGCAGCTTAGCGGGGGCAGGGGGATCCGGGGAGCTGTTTTTT. Amino acids: CASSLAGAGGSGELFF. The chain carries TRBV7-2 and TRBJ2-2; TRBD1 matches at 7 bases. J was trimmed by 6 bases and V by 0 bases; bases with no gene match: 7. Germline CDR1 reads SGHTA; CDR2 reads FQGNSA. The CDR3 loop spans 16 amino acids.

The chain joins TRBV28 to TRBJ1-2; 10 bases map to TRBD1. J gave up 8 bases and V 3 bases, and 3 bases lay outside the gene matches. The CDR3 sequence is 13 residues long. Germline assignment: CDR1 MDHEN and CDR2 SYDVKM. CDR3 residues: CASSLGQGQGYTF. The CDR3 region has the DNA TGTGCCAGCAGTTTGGGACAGGGGCAGGGCTACACCTTC.

CDR3 sequence (DNA): TGCGCCAGCAGCGCGACAGGTGACAACACAGATACGCAGTATTTT. Translated, it gives CASSATGDNTDTQYF. The rearrangement uses TRBV5-1 and TRBJ2-3; D may be TRBD1 (6 bases). Trimming took 4 bases from V and 2 from J, leaving 14 bases between them. The CDR3 is made up of 15 amino acids. Germline V lookup: CDR1 SGHRS, CDR2 YFSETQ.

This chain links TRBV6-1 with TRBJ2-2; TRBD2 aligns across 8 bases. Germline V CDR1 and CDR2: MNHNS, SASEGT. Trimming removed 5 bases from V and 4 bases from J; junction bases left unmatched: 3. This CDR3 contains 14 residues. The CDR3 sequence is CASSPAGGTGELFF. In DNA form, the CDR3 reads TGTGCCAGCAGTCCCGCGGGGGGCACCGGGGAGCTGTTTTTT.

The V call is TRBV4-1, the J call TRBJ1-2; 7 bases fit TRBD1. With 1 base clipped from V and 8 bases from J, the junction kept 13 bases outside the gene matches. CDR3 length: 16 amino acids. Germline V gene data show CDR1 as MGHRA and CDR2 as YSYEKL. The CDR3 sequence: CASSQVGGSTGLGYTF. CDR3 nucleotides: TGCGCCAGCAGCCAAGTGGGGGGATCGACAGGGTTAGGCTACACCTTC.

As to this clone: As the CDR3 is not closed by the conserved phenylalanine or tryptophan, this likely results from a read error. The DNA is omitted, as the CDR3 cannot be located on it reliably, and the CDR3 follows TCRdb's listing. The V call is TRBV7-2, the J call TRBJ2-7; the table's D call TRBD1 went unverified against the DNA. The CDR3 comprises 9 residues, both ends counted. Germline CDR1 and CDR2: SGHTA and FQGNSA. CDR3 loop: CASSPRGDS.

V usage is TRBV21-1 and J usage is TRBJ1-5; TRBD1, the D gene given by the table, was not confirmed from the DNA. TRBV21-1 is a pseudogene locus. This CDR3 is built from 14 residues. The CDR3 spells CASRDRYSNQPQHF. Here the CDR3 DNA reads TGTGCCAGCAGAGACAGGTATAGCAATCAGCCCCAGCATTTT.

This chain connects TRBV10-2 to TRBJ2-5; no clear D. The CDR3 is 13 residues long. Looked up from germline, CDR1 is WSHSY and CDR2 is SAAADI. Trimming removed 4 bases from V and 3 bases from J, with 9 bases in between. The CDR3 sequence: CASSGSHKETQYF. The DNA for the CDR3 is TGCGCCAGCAGTGGGTCCCACAAAGAGACCCAGTACTTC.

In its sample, this clone was seen a few times. The CDR3 here is CASSVSTALNTQYF. CDR3 in DNA: TGTGCCAGCAGTGTATCGACCGCCTTAAATACGCAGTATTTT. This rearrangement joins TRBV25-1 to TRBJ2-3; D remains ambiguous. CDR3 length: 14 amino acids. V was cut by 4 bases and J by 7 bases, with 15 bases left in between. Germline lookup yields CDR1 MGHDK and CDR2 SYGVNS.

A single count supports this clone. The chain is built from TRBV2 and TRBJ1-4; no clear D. The CDR3 totals 15 residues. Between the trimmed V and J ends, which lost 2 bases and 8 bases, there was a span of 15 bases. Germline V gene sequence: CDR1 SNHLY, CDR2 FYNNEI. CDR3 nucleotides: TGTGCCAGCAGTGAATTGTCCCCGGTCGGGGAAAAACTGTTTTTT. The encoded protein is CASSELSPVGEKLFF.

This clone occurred once. This sequence joins TRBV29-1 and TRBJ1-5; TRBD1 is a possible D gene (6 bases). The CDR3 is made up of 18 amino acids. Germline CDR1 is SQVTM and CDR2 is ANQGSEA. Trimming took off 3 bases at V and 4 bases at J, with 25 bases between the two ends. The CDR3 loop is CSVDPQGPQGRKNQPQHF. CDR3 DNA sequence: TGCAGCGTTGACCCGCAAGGGCCACAGGGAAGGAAGAATCAGCCCCAGCATTTT.

V and J are TRBV15 and TRBJ2-3; D is perhaps TRBD1 or TRBD2 (6 bases each). The V gene lost 3 bases and the J gene lost 5 bases, with 15 bases spanning the gap. The germline gives CDR1 LNHNV, CDR2 YYDKDF (reference sequence). This CDR3 contains 15 residues. CDR3 loop: CATSREGGVGDTQYF. CDR3 bases: TGTGCCACCAGCAGGGAGGGGGGCGTCGGAGATACGCAGTATTTT.

The rearrangement uses TRBV7-6 and TRBJ2-7; D gene ambiguous. V lost 2 bases and J 5 bases, leaving 10 bases between the germline ends. The CDR3 totals 13 residues. Germline CDR1 SGHVS, CDR2 FNYEAQ. Here the CDR3 DNA reads TGTGCCAGCAGCTTATCCGAGTCTCACGAGCAGTACTTC. Protein sequence: CASSLSESHEQYF.